This T cell receptor (beta chain) is drawn from a study of blood T cell repertoires in COVID-19. Overall study: Sites in the United States, Italy and Spain provided acute and convalescent COVID-19 samples. The analysed material was cDNA or gDNA that came from T cells, B-cell-depleted T cells, or PBMCs.

The authors' processing: Estimated nucleated cell counts came from reference gene primer amplification. Some clones are missing from TCRdb's copy, which holds only in-frame ones; the method was immunoSEQ multiplex PCR. V and J calls and clone size come straight from that table; D and trimming were deduced from the DNA. The sample holds about 270,000 clones, around 86% seen once. Germline CDR1 and CDR2: SNHLY and FYNNEI. The germline V and J ends were trimmed by 6 bases and 0 bases, with 6 bases remaining between them. The CDR3 spans 13 residues. The sequence was obtained from a human donor in a cohort sampled during active COVID-19. Sequenced: peripheral blood. The V call is TRBV2, the J call TRBJ1-5; D not certain. CDR3 in amino acids: CASSLYSNQPQHF. In DNA form, the CDR3 reads TGTGCCAGCAGCCTTTATAGCAATCAGCCCCAGCATTTT.